This T cell receptor (beta chain) was captured by sequencing in a study of cytomegalovirus exposure and HLA in healthy donors. As to this clone: Its matching antigen is unknown. One end of the junction varies from germline; a read error may be responsible.

CDR1 and CDR2 (germline): SEHNR, FQNEAQ (reference sequence). CDR3 length: 15 amino acids. Primers for the PCR totalled 60 Vbeta and 13 Jbeta. TCRdb's copy holds only in-frame clones and misses some; the assay was immunoSEQ multiplex PCR. The sample has 200,000 to 300,000 clones, roughly 80% seen once. Findings and limits, study-wide: Most TCR sequences were seen very rarely across donors, but some public TCRs occurred in many.

Sequencing input: PBMCs. The rearrangement uses TRBV7-9 and TRBJ2-5; 8 bases are a match to TRBD2. This sequence was found in a woman aged 40 to 50 in good health and CMV-seropositive. CDR3 region: CSSSFGGAQAETQYF. In DNA form, the CDR3 reads TGTTCCAGCAGCTTCGGGGGGGCCCAGGCGGAGACCCAGTACTTC. Looking up the rest from reference TRBV7-9 and TRBJ2-5 gives the full variable domain: DTGVSQNPRHKITKRGQNVTFRCDPISEHNRLYWYRQTLGQGPEFLTYFQNEAQLEKSRLLSDRFSAERPKGSFSTLEIQRTEQGDSAMYLCSSSFGGAQAETQYFGPGTRLLVL.